The rows below give T cell receptor beta chains drawn from one sample of a study of blood T cells in healthy people across ages. Each CDR3 protein is one row after TCRdb ran MiXCR on the 5' RACE reads. The sample has nearly 1 million distinct CDR3 sequences, roughly 47% seen once; the top ten hold about a fifth. Sequenced sample: blood. These receptors were obtained from a woman aged 60 to 75 in good health. Both conserved end residues are part of each CDR3. Part of the rows lack a size; the others show once, few, many or a class for expanded clones.

J,V,size,CDR3
TRBJ2-3,TRBV9,-,CASSVRQQDPTDTQYF
TRBJ2-3,TRBV5-1,few,CASSLETPTDTQYF
-,TRBV3-1,-,CVSSQGFTENIQYF
TRBJ1-6,TRBV4-1,few,CASSQGRGTSHGNSPLHF
TRBJ1-1,TRBV5-8,-,CASSLEVGVTEAFF
TRBJ2-3,TRBV13,few,CASNLLETNTDTQYF
TRBJ2-5,TRBV12-3/TRBV12-4,-,CASSETGMDQETQYF
TRBJ2-7,TRBV20-1,-,CSATQRAGGTYEQYF
TRBJ2-2,TRBV5-1,few,CASSFPQAQELFF
TRBJ1-2,TRBV11-2,-,CASSPLMSKGDYGYTF
TRBJ2-1,TRBV10-1,-,CASSRYGTVGYNEQFF
TRBJ2-7,TRBV2,-,CASSGASGSYEQYF
TRBJ1-1,TRBV6-2/TRBV6-3,-,CASTSLRTLNGEAFF
TRBJ2-3,TRBV4-1,-,CASSQLAPRVDTQYF
TRBJ2-3,TRBV5-1,-,CASSLADRGARTDTQYF
TRBJ1-1,TRBV10-3,once,CAMRTEPAANTEAFF
TRBJ2-2,TRBV6-2/TRBV6-3,-,CASSYYLAGSLTGELFF
TRBJ2-1,TRBV27,-,CASNQDRGLGNEQFF
TRBJ1-2,TRBV29-1,-,CSVQPPPYGYTF
TRBJ2-7,TRBV30,-,CAWNIRREQYF
TRBJ2-3,TRBV25-1,many,CASSEYRGRSDTQYF
TRBJ1-2,TRBV6-2/TRBV6-3,few,CASIENRGIGGYTF
TRBJ1-5,TRBV6-2/TRBV6-3,few,CASSRDRGLFQPQHF
TRBJ1-4,TRBV4-2,-,CASSQGGGTTNEKLFF
TRBJ2-5,TRBV2,-,CAARLALKTQYF
TRBJ1-1,TRBV12-3/TRBV12-4,-,CASTDRERINTEAFF
TRBJ2-3,TRBV5-1,few,CASSLAESGDTQYF
-,TRBV6-1,-,CASRWTGEFSYEQYF
TRBJ2-5,TRBV29-1,-,CSVDRQVEQYF
TRBJ1-5,TRBV28,-,CASSLVEGAQPQHF
TRBJ2-1,TRBV7-6,-,CASSSHRGENLNEQFF
TRBJ2-7,TRBV2,-,CASSDDLVGEQYF
TRBJ2-5,TRBV7-9,-,CASSSSGRAREQYF
TRBJ2-7,TRBV11-2,few,CASSQGLLYEQYF
TRBJ2-7,TRBV13,-,CASSEDTSAGTYEQYF
TRBJ1-1,TRBV7-2,-,CASSPRDRVPTEAFF
TRBJ2-1,TRBV4-1,-,CASSRSLAGVDNEQFF
TRBJ2-1,TRBV14,-,CASRSTASSYNEQFF
TRBJ2-3,TRBV7-9,-,CASSDNRLTQYF
TRBJ2-4,TRBV28,few,CASSSSGLAGGGDIQYF
TRBJ1-1,TRBV11-2,-,CASSFEWGPGNTEAFF
TRBJ2-7,TRBV7-2,-,CASSRWGPSTYEQYF
TRBJ2-1,TRBV2,few,CASSVVRDNEQFF
TRBJ2-5,TRBV20-1,-,CSASPIETQYF
TRBJ2-3,TRBV24-1,-,CATSGQGITDTQYF
TRBJ2-1,TRBV28,once,CASSFAGGRSYNEQFF
TRBJ2-5,TRBV7-9,-,CASSLRGSEETQYF
TRBJ2-1,TRBV6-1,-,CASSDLSPYNEQFF
TRBJ2-3,TRBV7-2,-,CASSPSLGGVDTQYF
TRBJ2-4,TRBV7-2,-,CASSLEGVRVKNIQYF
TRBJ2-7,TRBV3-1,-,CASSAEVGGPYEQYF
TRBJ2-7,TRBV4-1,-,CASSQAQNSYEQYF